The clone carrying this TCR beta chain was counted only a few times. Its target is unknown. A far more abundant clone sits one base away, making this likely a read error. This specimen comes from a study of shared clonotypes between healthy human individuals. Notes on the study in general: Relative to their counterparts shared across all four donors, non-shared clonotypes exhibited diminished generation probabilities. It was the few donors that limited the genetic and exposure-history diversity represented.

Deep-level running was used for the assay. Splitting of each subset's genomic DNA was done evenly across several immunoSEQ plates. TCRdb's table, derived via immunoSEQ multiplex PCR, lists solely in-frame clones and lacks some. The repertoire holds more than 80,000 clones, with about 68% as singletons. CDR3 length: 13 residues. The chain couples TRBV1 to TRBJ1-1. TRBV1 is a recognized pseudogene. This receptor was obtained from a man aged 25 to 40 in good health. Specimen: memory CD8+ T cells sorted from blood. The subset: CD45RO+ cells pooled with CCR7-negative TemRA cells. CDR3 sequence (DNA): TGCACCAGCAGCCCCCAACGGAACACTGAAGCTTTCTTT. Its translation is CTSSPQRNTEAFF.